This T cell receptor beta chain was profiled in a study of blood T cell repertoires in COVID-19. For the study at large: Samples taken during acute and convalescent COVID-19 were collected in the United States, Italy and Spain. Sources were T cells, B-cell-depleted T cells, or PBMCs; the material itself was cDNA or gDNA.

Trimming left V 6 bases short and J 5 bases short, with 7 bases between. This CDR3 spans 11 amino acids. The germline V gene has CDR1 LNHNV and CDR2 YYDKDF (reference sequence). Original analysis: Reference gene primer amplification gave nucleated cell count estimates. Sequencing used immunoSEQ multiplex PCR; TCRdb keeps in-frame clones, though not all of them. For V, J and clone size, that table is used; D and trimming come from the DNA. The sample lists about 260,000 clones; about 80% were seen once. The rearrangement uses TRBV15 and TRBJ1-2; weak D call: TRBD1 (5 bases). The source material was peripheral blood. The clonotype comes from a woman older than 75 with acute or convalescent COVID-19. CDR3 coding DNA: TGTGCCACCAGAGCAGGGTATGGCTACACCTTC. Residues: CATRAGYGYTF.